Reported below is one T cell receptor beta chain. This sample is part of a study of blood T cell repertoires in COVID-19. About the study: Samples representing acute and convalescent COVID-19 were sourced from the United States, Italy and Spain.

The protocol was immunoSEQ multiplex PCR, while the TCRdb copy is restricted to in-frame clones and leaves out a portion. The data contain fewer than 250,000 clones, about 87% of them seen just once; the ten biggest clones take up 3%. This CDR3 region has 15 residues. The germline V gene has CDR1 LGHNT and CDR2 FRNRAP. V lost 7 bases and J lost 1, with 14 bases in between. The TCR sequence derives from a man aged 60-69 years with acute or convalescent COVID-19. J is TRBJ2-1 and V is TRBV12-5, with a tentative D call TRBD2 (6 bases). Sequencing was done on a sample of peripheral blood. The CDR3 spells CASARGRGSYNEQFF. For the CDR3, the DNA is TGTGCTAGTGCGCGTGGGCGGGGATCCTACAATGAGCAGTTCTTC.